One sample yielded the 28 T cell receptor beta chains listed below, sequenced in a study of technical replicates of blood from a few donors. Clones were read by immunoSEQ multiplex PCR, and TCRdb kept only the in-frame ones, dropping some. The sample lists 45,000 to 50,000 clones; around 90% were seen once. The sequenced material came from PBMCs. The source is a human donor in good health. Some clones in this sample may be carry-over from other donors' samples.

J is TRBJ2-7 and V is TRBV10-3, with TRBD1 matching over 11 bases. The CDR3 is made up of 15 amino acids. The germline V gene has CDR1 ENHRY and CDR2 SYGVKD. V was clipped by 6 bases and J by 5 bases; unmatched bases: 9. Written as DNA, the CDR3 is TGTGCCATCAGCGCGGACAGGGGGCATCGCAACGAGCAGTACTTC. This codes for CAISADRGHRNEQYF.

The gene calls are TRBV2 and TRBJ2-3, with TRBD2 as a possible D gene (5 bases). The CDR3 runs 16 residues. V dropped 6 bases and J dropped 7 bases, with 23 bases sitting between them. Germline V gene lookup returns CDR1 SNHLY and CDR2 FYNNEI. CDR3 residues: CASSPTSGLVRNTQYF. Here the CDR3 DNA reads TGTGCCAGCAGCCCGACGAGCGGTCTGGTCCGGAATACGCAGTATTTT.

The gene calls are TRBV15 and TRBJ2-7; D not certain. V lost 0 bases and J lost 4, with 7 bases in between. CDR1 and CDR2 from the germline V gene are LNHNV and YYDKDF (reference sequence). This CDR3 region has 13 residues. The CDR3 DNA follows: TGTGCCACCAGCAGAGATAGCAGTTACGAGCAGTACTTC. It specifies CATSRDSSYEQYF.

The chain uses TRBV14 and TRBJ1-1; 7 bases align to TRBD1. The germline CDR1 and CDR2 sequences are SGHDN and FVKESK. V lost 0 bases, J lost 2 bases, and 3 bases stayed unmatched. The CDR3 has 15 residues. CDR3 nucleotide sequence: TGTGCCAGCAGCCAAGAGGCAGGGGGAAACACTGAAGCTTTCTTT. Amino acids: CASSQEAGGNTEAFF. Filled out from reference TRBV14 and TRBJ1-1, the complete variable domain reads EAGVTQFPSHSVIEKGQTVTLRCDPISGHDNLYWYRRVMGKEIKFLLHFVKESKQDESGMPNNRFLAERTGGTYSTLKVQPAELEDSGVYFCASSQEAGGNTEAFFGQGTRLTVV.

CDR3 coding DNA: TGCGCCAGCAGCTTGACCGGGACAGGGGAAGAGCAGTACTTC. Its translation is CASSLTGTGEEQYF. The V call is TRBV5-1, the J call TRBJ2-7; 10 bases align to TRBD1. After removal of 1 base from V and 7 bases from J, the junction contained 5 bases not matched to a gene. The CDR3 length is 14 residues. The germline gives CDR1 SGHRS, CDR2 YFSETQ.

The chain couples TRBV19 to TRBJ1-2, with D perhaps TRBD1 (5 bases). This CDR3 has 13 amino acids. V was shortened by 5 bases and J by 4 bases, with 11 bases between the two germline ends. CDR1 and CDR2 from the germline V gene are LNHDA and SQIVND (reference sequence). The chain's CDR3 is CASSSTARYGYTF. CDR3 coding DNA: TGTGCCAGTAGTTCGACAGCCCGCTATGGCTACACCTTC.

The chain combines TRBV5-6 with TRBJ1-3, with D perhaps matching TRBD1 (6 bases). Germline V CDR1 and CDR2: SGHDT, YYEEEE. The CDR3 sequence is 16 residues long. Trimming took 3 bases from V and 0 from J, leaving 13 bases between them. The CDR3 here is CASSSFRGASGNTIYF. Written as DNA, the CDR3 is TGTGCCAGCAGCTCTTTCCGGGGGGCCTCTGGAAACACCATATATTTT.

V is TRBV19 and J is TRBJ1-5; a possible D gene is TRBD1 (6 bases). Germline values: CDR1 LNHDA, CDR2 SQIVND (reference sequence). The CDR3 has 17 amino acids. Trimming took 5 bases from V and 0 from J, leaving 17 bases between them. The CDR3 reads CASSLRSQGISNQPQHF. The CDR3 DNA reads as TGTGCCAGTAGTCTACGTTCCCAGGGGATTAGCAATCAGCCCCAGCATTTT.

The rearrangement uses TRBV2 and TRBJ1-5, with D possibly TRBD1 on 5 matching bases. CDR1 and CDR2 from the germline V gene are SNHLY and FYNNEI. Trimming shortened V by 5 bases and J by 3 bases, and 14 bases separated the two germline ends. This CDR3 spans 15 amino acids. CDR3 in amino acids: CASSPGGGVNQPQHF. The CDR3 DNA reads TGTGCCAGCAGTCCGGGCGGAGGGGTCAATCAGCCCCAGCATTTT.

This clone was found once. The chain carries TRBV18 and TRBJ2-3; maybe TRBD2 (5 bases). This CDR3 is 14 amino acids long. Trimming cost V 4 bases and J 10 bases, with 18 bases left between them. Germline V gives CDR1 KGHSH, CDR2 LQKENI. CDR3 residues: CASSQPDSRPAQYF. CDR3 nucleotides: TGTGCCAGCTCACAACCGGACTCCCGCCCAGCGCAGTATTTT.

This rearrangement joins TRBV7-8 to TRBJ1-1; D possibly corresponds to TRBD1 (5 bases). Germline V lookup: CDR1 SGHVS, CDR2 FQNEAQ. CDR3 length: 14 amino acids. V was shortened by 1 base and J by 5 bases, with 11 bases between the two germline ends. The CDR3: CASSLEQVATEAFF. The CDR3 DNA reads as TGTGCCAGCAGCTTAGAACAGGTCGCTACTGAAGCTTTCTTT.

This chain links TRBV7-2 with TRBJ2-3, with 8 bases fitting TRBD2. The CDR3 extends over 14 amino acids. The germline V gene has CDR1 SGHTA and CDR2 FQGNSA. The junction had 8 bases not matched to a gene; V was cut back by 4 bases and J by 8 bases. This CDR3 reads CASSSHGAGGTQYF. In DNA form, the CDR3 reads TGTGCCAGCAGCTCCCACGGGGCGGGGGGTACGCAGTATTTT.

CDR3 DNA: TGTGCCAGCAGCTTACGACAGCAGGAAGGCTACACCTTC. Encoded protein: CASSLRQQEGYTF. This chain links TRBV7-3 with TRBJ1-2, with a possible D match to TRBD1 (5 bases). The germline V and J ends were trimmed by 2 bases and 8 bases, with 12 bases remaining between them. The CDR3 covers 13 residues. Germline loops: CDR1 SGHTA, CDR2 FQGTGA.

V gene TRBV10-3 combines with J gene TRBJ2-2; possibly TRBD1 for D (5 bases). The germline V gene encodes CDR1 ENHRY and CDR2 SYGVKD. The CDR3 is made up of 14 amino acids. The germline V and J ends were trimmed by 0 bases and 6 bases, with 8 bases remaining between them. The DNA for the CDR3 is TGTGCCATCAGTGAGTCGAAAGGGGCCGGGGAGCTGTTTTTT. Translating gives CAISESKGAGELFF.

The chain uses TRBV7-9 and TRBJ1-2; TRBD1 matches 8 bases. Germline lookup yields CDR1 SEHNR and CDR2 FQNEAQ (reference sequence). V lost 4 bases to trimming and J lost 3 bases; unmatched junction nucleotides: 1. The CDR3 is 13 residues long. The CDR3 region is CASSSDRDYGYTF. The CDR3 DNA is TGTGCCAGCAGCTCGGACAGGGACTATGGCTACACCTTC.

CDR3 nucleotide sequence: TGCAGTGCTAGAGATTCGGGCTACACCTTC. Its translation is CSARDSGYTF. V gene TRBV20-1 combines with J gene TRBJ1-2; D unresolved. The CDR3 has 10 amino acids. The germline V and J ends were trimmed by 0 bases and 8 bases, with 4 bases remaining between them. CDR1 is DFQATT and CDR2 is SNEGSKA in the germline V gene (reference sequence).

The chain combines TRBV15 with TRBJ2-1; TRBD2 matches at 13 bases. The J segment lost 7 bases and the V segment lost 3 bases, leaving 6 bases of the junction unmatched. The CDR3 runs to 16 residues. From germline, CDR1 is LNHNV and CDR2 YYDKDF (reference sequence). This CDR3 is CATSSRGLAGPNEQFF. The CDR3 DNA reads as TGTGCCACCAGCAGCCGGGGACTAGCGGGGCCGAATGAGCAGTTCTTC.

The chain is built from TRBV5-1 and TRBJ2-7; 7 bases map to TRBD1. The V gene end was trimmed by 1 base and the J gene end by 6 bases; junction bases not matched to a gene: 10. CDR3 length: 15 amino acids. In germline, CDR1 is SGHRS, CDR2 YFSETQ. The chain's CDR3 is CASSLRSGTASEQYF. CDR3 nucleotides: TGCGCCAGCAGCTTGAGGTCCGGGACAGCGAGCGAGCAGTACTTC.

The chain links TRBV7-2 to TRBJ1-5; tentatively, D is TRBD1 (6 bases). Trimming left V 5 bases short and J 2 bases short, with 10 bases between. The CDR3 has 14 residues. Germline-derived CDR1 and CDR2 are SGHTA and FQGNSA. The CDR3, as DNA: TGTGCCAGCAGCGCGGACAGACGCAATCAGCCCCAGCATTTT. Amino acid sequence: CASSADRRNQPQHF.

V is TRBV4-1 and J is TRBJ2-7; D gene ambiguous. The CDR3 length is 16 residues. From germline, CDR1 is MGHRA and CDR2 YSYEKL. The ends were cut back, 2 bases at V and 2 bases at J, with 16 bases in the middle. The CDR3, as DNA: TGCGCCAGCAGCCAACCCTGGGCCAGTCGGCCCTACGAGCAGTACTTC. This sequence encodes CASSQPWASRPYEQYF.

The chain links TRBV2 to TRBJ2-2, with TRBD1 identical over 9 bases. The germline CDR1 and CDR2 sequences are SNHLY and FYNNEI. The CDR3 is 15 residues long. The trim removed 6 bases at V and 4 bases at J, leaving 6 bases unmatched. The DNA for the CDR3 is TGTGCCAGCAGGAGCGGGACAGGGCCCACCGGGGAGCTGTTTTTT. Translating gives CASRSGTGPTGELFF.

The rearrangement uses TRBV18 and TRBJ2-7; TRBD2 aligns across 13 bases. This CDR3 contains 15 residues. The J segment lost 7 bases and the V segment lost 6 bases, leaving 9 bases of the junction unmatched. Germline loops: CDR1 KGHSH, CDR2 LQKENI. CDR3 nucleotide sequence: TGTGCCAGCTCCGAGCCGGGACTAGCGGGATGGGAGCAGTACTTC. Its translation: CASSEPGLAGWEQYF.

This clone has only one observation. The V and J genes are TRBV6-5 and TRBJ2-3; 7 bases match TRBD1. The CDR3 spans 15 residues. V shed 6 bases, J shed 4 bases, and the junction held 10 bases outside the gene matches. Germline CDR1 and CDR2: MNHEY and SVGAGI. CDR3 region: CASRNGQAGADTQYF. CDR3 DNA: TGTGCCAGCAGAAATGGACAGGCCGGCGCAGATACGCAGTATTTT.

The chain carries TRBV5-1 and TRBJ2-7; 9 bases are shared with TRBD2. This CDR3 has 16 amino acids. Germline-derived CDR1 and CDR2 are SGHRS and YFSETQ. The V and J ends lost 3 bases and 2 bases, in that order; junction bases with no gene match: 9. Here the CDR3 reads CASSSPNGLATYEQYF. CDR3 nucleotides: TGCGCCAGCAGCTCGCCAAACGGACTAGCGACCTACGAGCAGTACTTC. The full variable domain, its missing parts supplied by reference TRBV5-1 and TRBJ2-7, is KAGVTQTPRYLIKTRGQQVTLSCSPISGHRSVSWYQQTPGQGLQFLFEYFSETQRNKGNFPGRFSGRQFSNSRSEMNVSTLELGDSALYLCASSSPNGLATYEQYFGPGTRLTVT.

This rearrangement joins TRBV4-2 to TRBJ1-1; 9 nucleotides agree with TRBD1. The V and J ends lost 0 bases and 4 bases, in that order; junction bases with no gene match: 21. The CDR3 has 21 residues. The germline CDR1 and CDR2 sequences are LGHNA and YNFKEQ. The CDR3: CASSQDKFKGNRGQVGTEAFF. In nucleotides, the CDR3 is TGTGCCAGCAGCCAAGATAAGTTCAAGGGCAACAGGGGGCAAGTTGGCACTGAAGCTTTCTTT.

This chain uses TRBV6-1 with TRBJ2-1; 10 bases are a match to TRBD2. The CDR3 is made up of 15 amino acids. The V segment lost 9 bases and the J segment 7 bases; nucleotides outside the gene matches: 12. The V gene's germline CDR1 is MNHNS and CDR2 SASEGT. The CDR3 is CASHGAGGPSNEQFF. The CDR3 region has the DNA TGTGCCAGTCACGGAGCGGGAGGGCCCTCAAATGAGCAGTTCTTC.

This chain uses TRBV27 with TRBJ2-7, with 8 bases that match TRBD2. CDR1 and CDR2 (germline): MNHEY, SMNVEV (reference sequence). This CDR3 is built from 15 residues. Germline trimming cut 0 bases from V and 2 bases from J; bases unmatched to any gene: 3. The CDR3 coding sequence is TGTGCCAGCAGTTTATCATATAGCGGGACCTACGAGCAGTACTTC. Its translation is CASSLSYSGTYEQYF.

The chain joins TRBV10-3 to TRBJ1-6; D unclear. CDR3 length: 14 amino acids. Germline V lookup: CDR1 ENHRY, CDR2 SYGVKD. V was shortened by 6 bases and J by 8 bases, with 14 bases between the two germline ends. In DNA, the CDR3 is TGTGCCATCAGCCCGAGGGTTTCTGATTCACCCCTCCACTTT. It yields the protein CAISPRVSDSPLHF.